The entry that follows covers one T cell receptor (beta chain) sequence. The specificity of this receptor is unknown. No much larger clone is present one base from it, and per-base qualities are unavailable. These data come from a study of CD8 T cells in Susac syndrome (dated by TCRdb to between 2018 and 2021). About the study as a whole: Whether CD8+ T cell activation and differentiation in Susac syndrome was antigen driven was tested using repertoire sequencing. What the work shows at the level of the full study, not this receptor alone: The TCR sequencing and HLA analysis was acknowledged to have included a relatively small number of individuals.

RNA was extracted using the RNeasy kit, and about 0.45 to 1 ug of the RNA was reverse transcribed with random hexamers. The immunoSEQ multiplex PCR assay, covering 54 Vbeta and 13 Jbeta segments, was used to amplify TCR beta CDR3 regions. To correct PCR amplification bias, a synthetic template baseline was used for both primer optimization and computational correction. In the source study's methods: Reads were annotated to V, D and J genes according to IMGT and were analyzed with immunoSEQ Analyzer, with only productive sequences retained. Clonality was computed as one minus Shannon entropy normalized by log2 of the number of productive unique sequences. For each patient and control, public and private clones were evaluated among the 100 most prevalent clones. Susac-specific clones were defined as absent from healthy and MS cohorts, roughly 1,100 published viral clones and other ImmuneACCESS disease sequences. In TCRdb, the public reads were trimmed at Q25 with fastp and aligned with MiXCR, with productive beta chains retained. Merged by CDR3 protein, the rows form single entries marked with the most common genes and DNA. The V and J calls and clone size come from TCRdb's table, not from the authors' own analysis. Across this sample there are over 150,000 distinct CDR3 sequences, with 93% seen only once. The ten largest clonotypes hold around 0.097% of the sample.

The CDR3 has 12 amino acids, counting the end cysteine and phenylalanine. Only the CDR3 DNA is retained, 36 bases long and in frame from the first base. V is clipped by 1 base and J by 5 bases, and the sequence between their germline boundaries is 5 bases long. Peripheral blood CD8+ and CD4+ T cells from healthy donors, Susac syndrome patients and multiple sclerosis patients were profiled using high-throughput TCR beta sequencing. The multiple sclerosis controls were treatment-naive patients whose relapsing-remitting disease, either stable or active, fulfilled the revised McDonald criteria. CD8+ TEMRA cells were enriched by FACS, while bulk CD8+ and CD4+ T cells were purified by magnetic negative isolation. Blood was collected in EDTA tubes and processed within 24 hours, with PBMCs isolated through density gradient centrifugation. PBMCs intended for TCR sequencing were frozen in liquid nitrogen and were later thawed in a 37 degrees C water bath. Purity of sorted or isolated CD4+, CD8+ and CD8+ TEMRA cells was at least 90%.

Sequenced: CD4+ T cells from PBMCs. The receptor's source is a human donor with multiple sclerosis. In this chain, TRBV12-3 or TRBV12-4 is recombined with TRBJ2-5; there is no confident call for the D gene. The CDR3 sequence is CASSLGWETQYF. DNA sequence: TGTGCCAGCAGTTTAGGCTGGGAGACCCAGTACTTC.